The clone carrying this T cell receptor beta chain was recorded once. Each sample gave at least 6.5 million isolated PBMCs. The CDR3 covers 14 residues. The V end was cut by 5 bases, the J end by 7 bases, with 15 bases between. CDR1 and CDR2 from the germline V gene are SGHTA and FQGNSA. These data belong to a study of blood T cells in healthy people across ages. Using a J-beta primer mix together with a sample-barcoded 5' primer, a second PCR was run for about 6 to 11 cycles. A single record per CDR3 protein comes from TCRdb applying MiXCR to the 5' RACE reads. The sample holds 780,000 or so distinct CDR3 sequences, roughly 56% seen once.

The origin of this receptor is a man aged 40-55 years in good health. The V and J genes are TRBV7-2 and TRBJ1-5, with no clear D. Sequenced sample: blood. CDR3 sequence reads: CASSPLPGMQPQHF. CDR3 nucleotides: TGTGCCAGCAGCCCGCTTCCGGGGATGCAGCCCCAGCATTTT. Using reference TRBV7-2 and TRBJ1-5 for the parts outside the CDR3, the full variable domain is GAGVSQSPSNKVTEKGKDVELRCDPISGHTALYWYRQSLGQGLEFLIYFQGNSAPDKSGLPSDRFSAERTGGSVSTLTIQRTQQEDSAVYLCASSPLPGMQPQHFGDGTRLSIL.